This T cell receptor beta chain was identified in a study of T-cell memory formation after mild COVID-19. Overall study: TCR clusters were largely donor specific. General observations from the study: Contracting CD4+ clones were located mainly in CM and EM, and CD8+ clones in EMRA.

There are 14 residues in the CDR3. Trimming removed 5 bases from V and 5 bases from J; junction bases left unmatched: 8. Germline CDR1 SGHVS, CDR2 FNYEAQ. This clonotype was found a few times. What it binds is not known. It was 5'RACE with constant-segment primers that produced the TCR alpha and TCR beta cDNA libraries, which carried sample barcodes and UMIs. One entry per CDR3 protein results from TCRdb running MiXCR on the 5' RACE reads. The sample consists of approximately 250,000 distinct CDR3 sequences, 16% of them appearing once. This clonotype originated in a man younger than 35 who had mild COVID-19 (a few samples of this study predate the infection). Cell type and time point are not known. Sequenced: PBMCs or a T cell subset sorted from them (not recorded which). The gene calls are TRBV7-6 and TRBJ2-5; 7 bases are a match to TRBD2. This CDR3 is CASSQDPRGETQYF. The CDR3 DNA reads as TGTGCCAGCAGCCAAGACCCGCGGGGGGAGACCCAGTACTTC.